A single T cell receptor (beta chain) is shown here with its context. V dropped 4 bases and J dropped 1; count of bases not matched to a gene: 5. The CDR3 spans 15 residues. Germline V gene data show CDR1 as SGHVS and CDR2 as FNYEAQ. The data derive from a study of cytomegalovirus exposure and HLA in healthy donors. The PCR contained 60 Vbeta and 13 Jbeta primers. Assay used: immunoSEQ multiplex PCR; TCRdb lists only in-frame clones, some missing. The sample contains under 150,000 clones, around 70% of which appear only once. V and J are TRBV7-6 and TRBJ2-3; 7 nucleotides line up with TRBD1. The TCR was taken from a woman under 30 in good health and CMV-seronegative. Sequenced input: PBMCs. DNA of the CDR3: TGTGCCAGCAGCTCGAACAGGGGAGGCACAGATACGCAGTATTTT. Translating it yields CASSSNRGGTDTQYF.